The present T cell receptor beta chain was sequenced within a study of T cells expressing NK-cell markers (dated by TCRdb to the early 2020s). Background on the whole study: Fewer than ten donors provided sorted CD3+CD56+NKG2C+, CD3+CD56+NKG2C- and CD3+CD56-NKG2C+ T-cell subsets, whose TCR beta-chain repertoires were profiled. The study sequenced eight donors, all healthy volunteers chosen at random: three men and five women. Among the eight sequenced donors, only one was HCMV-seronegative, while the other seven were HCMV-seropositive. The libraries were sequenced on Illumina HiSeq 2000/2500, MiSeq or NextSeq, producing 2 x 150 bp reads.

The CDR3 measures 15 amino acids from cysteine to phenylalanine. The DNA is not on file. The full study reports these points: Those dominant clonotypes were again the most abundant among CD3+CD56-NKG2C+ cells in a handful of donors, at roughly 28.3-65%. It remained unclear whether the expanded NKG2C-expressing T cell clones were specific for HCMV antigens. In roughly six donors, the dominant CD3+CD56+NKG2C+ clonotypes ranked among the top 10 CD8+ clonotypes, making up roughly 1.0-7.0% of CD8+ T cells.

To determine HCMV serostatus, a commercial ELISA kit was used to detect HCMV-specific IgG in serum. Ficoll density gradient centrifugation was used to isolate peripheral blood mononuclear cells from blood. Sequencing took place on an Illumina HiSeq 2000. 5'RACE template switching, by which a universal primer site and unique molecular identifiers were added, was used to make TCR beta cDNA libraries. cDNA synthesis was primed from the TCR beta constant segment and was followed by two successive PCR amplification steps. As for how the authors treated the data: MIGEC handled demultiplexing of the reads and grouping by UMI, while MiTCR was used to assemble and quantify clonotypes. To exclude erroneous sequences, only TCR cDNA sequences supported by at least two reads were retained. The tcR package was used for downstream repertoire analysis, and clonotypes were matched between fractions using CDR3 nucleotide sequence together with V segment. VDJmatch was used to annotate antigen specificity against VDJdb, with one amino acid substitution allowed in CDR3. The reads went through TCRdb reprocessing, and each CDR3 protein sequence gets one entry with no DNA. None of the V and J calls come from the authors' own analysis; TCRdb made them. The table for this sample shows 200,000 to 300,000 distinct CDR3 sequences. Roughly 4.2% of the sample is held by the ten biggest clonotypes.

As for this clonotype: The antigen this receptor binds is unknown.

The TCR originated in a woman between 18 and 70 years old in good health. The sequenced sample consisted of blood T cells: a sorted CD56 or NKG2C T cell subset, CD4+ or CD8+ T cells, or bulk PBMC T cells (not recorded which). The chain is made from TRBV12-3 or TRBV12-4 and TRBJ2-1. CDR3 protein: CASSFVRSSYNEQFF.